This T cell receptor (beta chain) was recovered during a study of T cells after posttransplantation cyclophosphamide. Study observations and caveats: Later post-transplant blood repertoires were often dominated by donor CD8+ memory clones. Recipient CMV seropositivity and CMV reactivation strongly tracked TRB clonality.

Note on this clone: Its antigen is as yet unknown.

A marrow graft followed busulfan-fludarabine conditioning, with cyclophosphamide on days +3 and +4. TCRdb's copy holds only in-frame clones and misses some; the assay was immunoSEQ multiplex PCR. The sample yields several thousand clones, more than 75% seen once. The V end lost 2 bases, the J end lost 0 bases, and 20 bases lay between the germline ends. This CDR3 comprises 20 residues. Per the germline V gene, CDR1 is LGHNA and CDR2 is YNFKEQ. This TCR was recovered from a male patient between 60 and 69 years old who received an allogeneic stem cell transplant from a related donor and was CMV-positive. Some of the T cells might come from the graft donor. The chain has TRBV4-2 and TRBJ2-6, with D perhaps TRBD1 (6 bases). Sequences were derived from PBMCs, sampled about 190 days after allogeneic stem cell transplant with posttransplant cyclophosphamide. The chain's CDR3 is CASSQQAMTGTFSGANVLTF. As DNA, the CDR3 is TGTGCCAGCAGCCAACAAGCTATGACAGGAACCTTCTCTGGGGCCAACGTCCTGACTTTC.